What follows describes a single TCR beta chain. This clonotype showed up just a few times. No antigen is known for it. No quality values exist for individual bases; no much larger clone is one base distant. The sample originates from a study of identical twins (dated by TCRdb to about 2016). A note on the overall study: To test whether fetal clonotypes persist, this study deep-sequenced TCR alpha and beta repertoires from monozygotic twins, from unrelated adults of various ages, and from cord blood. Replicate twin experiments were performed at different times using different library preparation protocols to rule out contamination.

Library construction relied on 5' RACE. TCRdb lists the instrument as Illumina HiSeq 2000. A universal primer binding site was added through template switching, and the final cDNA carried a unique molecular identifier so that TCR cDNA molecules could be counted accurately. First-strand cDNA for TCR alpha and beta chains was synthesized from specific primers in the conserved constant-segment region. To control for contamination, every cDNA library was double barcoded, receiving both a SMART-Mk sample barcode and Illumina barcodes. TruSeq adapter sequences, together with Illumina sample barcodes, were added in two successive PCR steps. Sequencing of the TCR alpha and beta cDNA libraries was done on the Illumina HiSeq platform using custom primers. On the authors' methods: Raw reads were processed with MiGEC to extract unique molecular identifiers, and MiXCR was used to determine CDR3 positions. Recombination models were inferred per individual with the repgenHMM and IGoR tools using an EM algorithm. The analysis of shared clonotypes was done with the tcR package in R, with sharing normalized by the product of cloneset sizes. Out-of-frame nonproductive sequences were analyzed to study raw recombination free of thymic and clonal selection effects. Using fastp at Q25 and MiXCR, TCRdb reprocessed the public reads and kept productive beta chains. Rows with a matching CDR3 protein are joined into one entry that keeps the most common DNA and genes. TCRdb's processing, not the authors' own work, is the source of the V and J calls. This sample comprises a few hundred thousand distinct CDR3 sequences, roughly 9% of them detected only once. The top ten hold roughly 8.7% of the sample.

CDR1 MNHEY and CDR2 SMNVEV are derived from the germline V gene (reference sequence). The CDR3 runs 14 residues from the cysteine to the phenylalanine. Only the CDR3 part of the read is kept: 42 bases, read in frame from the first base. Unmatched junction bases come to 7, with V trimmed by 6 bases and J by 4 bases. Every donor was a healthy Caucasian. Three unrelated non-twin adults were also sequenced: a male aged 18 to 30, a male aged 50 to 59 and a female aged 50 to 59. Miltenyi CD45RO+ enrichment and human naive T-cell isolation kits were used to isolate memory (CD45RO+) and naive T cells from PBMC. Overall study outcomes, separate from this receptor: Abundant cord blood beta clonotypes carried fewer insertions; young adult naive repertoires showed a weaker similar trend, while memory repertoires showed none. Because the same donors could not be followed over many years, the conclusions depended on cross-sectional statistical analysis. In beta out-of-frame sequences, excess twin sharing was weaker, because having fewer shared sequences lowered the signal-to-noise ratio. Compared with coincidental sharing between unrelated individuals, out-of-frame TCR alpha sequences shared between twins showed an excess of sequences with low generation probability. Zero-insertion analyses could be partly confounded by invariant T cells such as MAIT and iNKT, although diverse VJ usage argued against such confounding for most clonotypes. In monozygotic twins, recombination models systematically underestimated out-of-frame TCR alpha sharing, but the models matched the sharing seen between unrelated individuals.

The sequenced sample was naive T cells sorted from blood. The meaning of the sample's cell subset or site label: cells isolated with a human naive T-cell isolation kit. The V and J segments used are TRBV27 and TRBJ2-7; 9 central bases correspond to TRBD1. The sequence derives from a woman aged 45-65 years in good health. The DNA sequence is TGTGCCAGCAGACCGGGACAGGGTTTTTACGAGCAGTACTTC. Its translation reads: CASRPGQGFYEQYF.